The rows below give T cell receptor beta chains drawn from one sample of a study of blood T cell repertoires in COVID-19. Generated by immunoSEQ multiplex PCR, the TCRdb table keeps only in-frame clones and is missing some. In the table there are approximately 11,000 clones, around 89% of which are singletons. The sample consisted of peripheral blood. The receptors were sampled from a human donor in a cohort sampled during active COVID-19. CDR3s include the opening cysteine and the closing phenylalanine or tryptophan. Fields, in order: V gene, CDR3 protein.

TRBV27	CASSLSGQIYSYEQYF
TRBV7-8	CASSHGTVYYEQYF
TRBV27	CASSLAGGYYEQYF
TRBV4-1	CASSFLVGGGRTEAFF
TRBV25-1	CASMRRGETQYF
TRBV5-1	CASSLGSGTDTQYF
TRBV2	CASQGRTGGAGQYF
TRBV9	CASSVDRGSPLHF
TRBV2	CASSARTGLYGYTF
TRBV28	CASSLWRPGSTGELFF
TRBV19	CASSGRGTYTIYF
TRBV6-5	CASTRSKGLPQHF
TRBV30	CAWSVDRYSEAFF
TRBV3-1/TRBV3-2	CASSHTGQGGNQPQHF
TRBV18	CASSPAGTGPKWLENMAEAFF
TRBV11-2	CASSSGRGEAFF